The count of the clone carrying this T cell receptor (beta chain) is one. V was shortened by 1 base and J by 0 bases, with 7 bases between the two germline ends. The CDR3 has 14 amino acids. CDR1 is KGHSH, CDR2 LQKENI, per germline. This sample was taken from a study of blood T cell repertoires in COVID-19. Study-level background: Samples representing acute and convalescent COVID-19 were sourced from the United States, Italy and Spain. The analysed material was cDNA or gDNA that came from T cells, B-cell-depleted T cells, or PBMCs.

As originally analysed: Scientists estimated how many nucleated cells there were by amplifying reference gene primers. The table came from immunoSEQ multiplex PCR; TCRdb's copy has only in-frame clones and leaves some out. V and J calls plus clone size are reproduced from that table; the DNA served to infer D and trimming. This sample has 100,000 to 150,000 clones, with 80% to 85% found just once. The receptor was isolated from a woman under 40 who had recovered from COVID-19. Sequencing was carried out using peripheral blood. The chain employs TRBV18 and TRBJ2-7; D gene unclear. The chain's CDR3 is CASSPRASSYEQYF. CDR3 nucleotide sequence: TGTGCCAGCTCACCACGGGCCAGCTCCTACGAGCAGTACTTC.